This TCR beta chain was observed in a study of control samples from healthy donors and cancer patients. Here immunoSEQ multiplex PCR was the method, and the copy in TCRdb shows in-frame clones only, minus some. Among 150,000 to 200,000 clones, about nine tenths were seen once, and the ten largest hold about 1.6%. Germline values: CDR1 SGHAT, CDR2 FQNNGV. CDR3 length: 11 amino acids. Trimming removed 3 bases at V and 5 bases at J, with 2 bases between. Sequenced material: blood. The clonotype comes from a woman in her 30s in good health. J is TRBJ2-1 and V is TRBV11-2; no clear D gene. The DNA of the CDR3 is TGTGCCAGCAGCTTTCACAATGAGCAGTTCTTC. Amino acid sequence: CASSFHNEQFF.